This T cell receptor beta chain comes out of a study of T cells in localized non-small cell lung cancer. The table lists this clone with a count of one. Antigen: not known. Points from the study as a whole: Heterogeneity remains possible, as sequencing covered one tumor region only. Within adjacent lung there appeared a median about 54 of the top 100 tumor clones. A raised T cell density in blood coincided with lengthier overall survival.

The repertoire was sequenced with immunoSEQ multiplex PCR; TCRdb's copy has only in-frame clones and lacks some. In the table there are around 35,000 clones, approximately 88% of which are singletons. The specimen comprised peripheral blood, sampled before any cancer treatment. The sequence was obtained from a woman aged 35 to 75 with stage I lung adenocarcinoma.

CDR3 bases: TGTGCCAGCAGCAGAGAACGGGGAAGATCGGATACGCAGTATTTT. Translation gives CASSRERGRSDTQYF. The genes are TRBV7-2 and TRBJ2-3; TRBD2 might be the D (5 bases). This CDR3 is built from 15 residues. The V end lost 5 bases, the J end lost 6 bases, and 18 bases lay between the germline ends. Per germline, CDR1 SGHTA and CDR2 FQGNSA.